Listed below are T cell receptor beta chains from one sample, sequenced in a study of T cell changes during pregnancy in multiple sclerosis. Only in-frame clones appear in the TCRdb table, and some are missing; sequencing was by immunoSEQ multiplex PCR. The sample lists around 70,000 clones; around 94% were seen once. Sequenced material: peripheral blood, taken in the third trimester of pregnancy. Every receptor here comes from a female donor with multiple sclerosis, enrolled in a pregnancy study. Each CDR3 is given with its conserved first and last residue. D genes are given only for firm matches. Clone size is given for some rows only: seen once, a few or many times, or a class if the clone is expanded.

size | D | J | V | length | DNA | CDR3
once | TRBD1 | TRBJ1-3 | TRBV7-2 | 16 | TGTGCCAGCAGGAGAGACAGGGGTTACTCTGGAAACACCATATATTTT | CASRRDRGYSGNTIYF
few | NA | TRBJ1-2 | TRBV4-3 | 16 | TGCGCCAGCAGCCAAGATACTAGCGCGACTAACTATGGCTACACCTTC | CASSQDTSATNYGYTF
NA | TRBD1 | TRBJ1-2 | TRBV5-5 | 15 | TGTGCCAGCAGCCGAGGCGACAGGGGAGCGGGTGGCTACACCTTC | CASSRGDRGAGGYTF
NA | TRBD1 | TRBJ1-6 | TRBV28 | 20 | TGTGCCAGCAGTTTATTCCCGCTCACAGGGGACGGCTCCTATAATTCACCCCTCCACTTT | CASSLFPLTGDGSYNSPLHF
NA | NA | TRBJ2-5 | TRBV18 | 14 | TGTGCCAGCTCACCACGACTCTTCCAAGAGACCCAGTACTTC | CASSPRLFQETQYF
NA | TRBD1 | TRBJ2-2 | TRBV11-2 | 16 | TGTGCCAGCAGCTTTCGGACAGGCGGGTACACCGGGGAGCTGTTTTTT | CASSFRTGGYTGELFF
NA | TRBD1 | TRBJ1-4 | TRBV2 | 16 | TGTGCCAGCAGACACCGGGACAGAGCAACTAATGAAAAACTGTTTTTT | CASRHRDRATNEKLFF
NA | TRBD1 | TRBJ1-1 | TRBV7-3 | 19 | TGTGCCAGCAGCTTAACTGGCGGGACAGGGGGCGGAGGGATGACTGAAGCTTTCTTT | CASSLTGGTGGGGMTEAFF
NA | NA | TRBJ1-1 | TRBV29-1 | 13 | TGCAGCGTCAAGGGGGTCTTGAACACTGAAGCTTTCTTT | CSVKGVLNTEAFF
NA | TRBD2 | TRBJ2-3 | TRBV5-1 | 18 | TGCGCCAGCAGTCCTCCCGGGACTAGCGGGACTAGCACAGATACGCAGTATTTT | CASSPPGTSGTSTDTQYF
NA | NA | TRBJ1-2 | TRBV5-5 | 14 | TGTGCCAGCAGCTTGGGGACACAATCCGGAGGCTACACCTTC | CASSLGTQSGGYTF
NA | NA | TRBJ1-1 | TRBV29-1 | 12 | TGCAGCGTTATGACGGGAAGCACTGAAGCTTTCTTT | CSVMTGSTEAFF
NA | NA | TRBJ1-5 | TRBV5-4 | 15 | TGTGCCAGCAGCGACAAGAAGGACAGAAATCAGCCCCAGCATTTT | CASSDKKDRNQPQHF
once | TRBD1 | TRBJ1-2 | TRBV2 | 15 | TGTGCCAGCAGAGCTATGGGACAGCCCAACTATGGCTACACCTTC | CASRAMGQPNYGYTF
NA | NA | TRBJ1-4 | TRBV7-6 | 15 | TGTGCCAGCAGCTTATGGGGCAGGGCTGATGAAAAACTGTTTTTT | CASSLWGRADEKLFF
NA | TRBD1 | TRBJ1-6 | TRBV27 | 15 | TGTGCCAGCAGACCTCTGACAGGGTATAATTCACCCCTCCACTTT | CASRPLTGYNSPLHF
NA | NA | TRBJ2-6 | TRBV7-8 | 15 | TGTGCCAGCAGCTTAGCGTTGAGTGGGGCCAACGTCCTGACTTTC | CASSLALSGANVLTF
NA | NA | TRBJ1-1 | TRBV6-5 | 15 | TGTGCCAGCAGGCCGCAGGGCGGGATGAACACTGAAGCTTTCTTT | CASRPQGGMNTEAFF
NA | NA | TRBJ1-2 | TRBV6-5 | 14 | TGTGCCAGCAGTAGCCACGCCCAGGCTTATGGCTACACCTTC | CASSSHAQAYGYTF
NA | NA | TRBJ1-1 | TRBV27 | 16 | TGTGCCAGCAGTCCTATACGGTCGGTTTGGGGCTCTGAAGCTTTCTTT | CASSPIRSVWGSEAFF
NA | NA | TRBJ2-7 | TRBV30 | 10 | TGTGCCTTGGGCAGAGGGGAGCAGTACTTC | CALGRGEQYF
NA | TRBD2 | TRBJ2-5 | TRBV6-5 | 16 | TGTGCCAGCAGTTCAACTAGCGGGGGGGACTCAGGGACCCAGTACTTC | CASSSTSGGDSGTQYF
NA | NA | TRBJ1-1 | TRBV5-6 | 16 | TGTGCCAGCAGCTTGTGGCGGGATATAGGACGGACTGAAGCTTTCTTT | CASSLWRDIGRTEAFF
NA | NA | TRBJ1-1 | TRBV7-2 | 14 | TGTGCCAGCAGCTTAGGGCTCACGGGGACTGAAGCTTTCTTT | CASSLGLTGTEAFF
NA | NA | TRBJ1-1 | TRBV10-3 | 16 | TGTGCCATCAGTGAGTCCGGGGGATGGTCGAACACTGAAGCTTTCTTT | CAISESGGWSNTEAFF
NA | TRBD1 | TRBJ2-7 | TRBV12-5 | 13 | TGTGCTAGTGGCTTAACAGGGGGCTACGAGCAGTACTTC | CASGLTGGYEQYF
NA | NA | TRBJ1-6 | TRBV9 | 14 | TGTGCCAGCAGCCCGTTAGGGGGAGATTCACCCCTCCACTTT | CASSPLGGDSPLHF
NA | TRBD1 | TRBJ1-2 | TRBV19 | 18 | TGTGCCAGTAGTATAGCCAGCAGACGGACAGGGAGGATGTATGGCTACACCTTC | CASSIASRRTGRMYGYTF
NA | NA | TRBJ1-6 | TRBV4-3 | 15 | TGCGCCAGCAGCCCGACGGGGTGGGATAATTCACCCCTCCACTTT | CASSPTGWDNSPLHF
NA | NA | TRBJ1-6 | TRBV28 | 16 | TGTGCCAGCAGCTTCACCCGAGGACAGCAGAATTCACCCCTCCACTTT | CASSFTRGQQNSPLHF
NA | TRBD1 | TRBJ1-2 | TRBV10-3 | 15 | TGTGCCATCAGCAAGGGACAGGGAAGGGACTATGGCTACACCTTC | CAISKGQGRDYGYTF
NA | NA | TRBJ2-5 | TRBV5-1 | 14 | TGCGCCAGCAGCTTGGATCCTAGGCAAGAGACCCAGTACTTC | CASSLDPRQETQYF
NA | TRBD1 | TRBJ1-2 | TRBV20-1 | 11 | TGCAGTGCCCCGACAGGGGATGGCTACACCTTC | CSAPTGDGYTF
NA | NA | TRBJ2-2 | TRBV7-6 | 13 | TGTGCCAGCAGCCCCGCGAACACCGGGGAGCTGTTTTTT | CASSPANTGELFF
NA | NA | TRBJ2-5 | TRBV5-6 | 14 | TGTGCCAGCAGCTTGGCTGGCCAGGGGGAGACCCAGTACTTC | CASSLAGQGETQYF
NA | NA | TRBJ2-5 | TRBV18 | 12 | TGTGCCAGCTCACCTGATAGAGAGACCCAGTACTTC | CASSPDRETQYF
NA | NA | TRBJ2-1 | TRBV11-2 | 15 | TGTGCCAGCAGCTTAGATAGCTTGCTGCGCTATGAGCAGTTCTTC | CASSLDSLLRYEQFF
NA | NA | TRBJ1-3 | TRBV2 | 14 | TGTGCCAGCAGCGGGGACAACCTTAGAAACACCATATATTTT | CASSGDNLRNTIYF
once | TRBD1 | TRBJ2-7 | TRBV27 | 14 | TGTGCCAGCAGTATGTCCCGGGACAGGGGCGAGCAGTACTTC | CASSMSRDRGEQYF
NA | NA | TRBJ1-4 | TRBV30 | 14 | TGTGCCTGGAGTGTACGAGTGGGCAGTGAAAAACTGTTTTTT | CAWSVRVGSEKLFF
NA | TRBD2 | TRBJ2-1 | TRBV6-1 | 14 | TGTGCCAGCAGGGCTAGCGGGGGGGCCCATGAGCAGTTCTTC | CASRASGGAHEQFF
NA | NA | TRBJ1-2 | TRBV28 | 15 | TGTGCCAGCATAACTCCCCGGGGTCTCGGTTATGGCTACACCTTC | CASITPRGLGYGYTF
NA | NA | TRBJ2-1 | TRBV5-1 | 16 | TGCGCCAGCAGTTCTACCCGGGGACAAAGCTTCAATGAGCAGTTCTTC | CASSSTRGQSFNEQFF
NA | NA | TRBJ1-1 | TRBV4-3 | 18 | TGCGCCAGCAGCCAAGATCTCCCAACAGGCGGGATGAACACTGAAGCTTTCTTT | CASSQDLPTGGMNTEAFF
NA | NA | TRBJ1-4 | TRBV25-1 | 17 | TGTGCCAGCACCGGGCTAAAGGGGCGGGGGACGAATGAAAAACTGTTTTTT | CASTGLKGRGTNEKLFF
NA | NA | TRBJ1-5 | TRBV27 | 15 | TGTGCCAGCAGTCCTACAGGGTTAAGCAATCAGCCCCAGCATTTT | CASSPTGLSNQPQHF
NA | NA | TRBJ2-1 | TRBV27 | 15 | TGTGCCAGCAGTTTATCAGGCGGGAACTTCAATGAGCAGTTCTTC | CASSLSGGNFNEQFF